What follows describes a single T cell receptor (beta chain). Its target is unknown. This sample is drawn from a study of T cells in pancreatic ductal adenocarcinoma. Study-level findings and limits: The resected pancreatic cancer cohort was biased toward the minority with early-stage disease. Blood clonality (roughly 0.07) did not differ significantly from tumor (about 0.12). Comparisons of tumor and blood clonality may show falsely lower tumor diversity. Tumor samples had fewer productive templates and around 7.2-fold fewer unique clonotypes than blood.

The germline V gene has CDR1 SGHRS and CDR2 YFSETQ. The CDR3 has 13 residues. The germline V and J ends were trimmed by 0 bases and 3 bases, with 7 bases remaining between them. Selected pancreatic ductal adenocarcinoma patients had undergone surgery without neoadjuvant therapy. Assay: immunoSEQ multiplex PCR; the TCRdb copy retains only in-frame clones and omits some. The profile shows some 4,500 clones, 68% of them singletons. Input material: pancreatic tumor tissue. The source is a human donor with pancreatic ductal adenocarcinoma. V is TRBV5-1 and J is TRBJ2-7; D remains ambiguous. The CDR3 DNA sequence: TGCGCCAGCAGCTTGGCCAGATACTACGAGCAGTACTTC. Its protein product is CASSLARYYEQYF.